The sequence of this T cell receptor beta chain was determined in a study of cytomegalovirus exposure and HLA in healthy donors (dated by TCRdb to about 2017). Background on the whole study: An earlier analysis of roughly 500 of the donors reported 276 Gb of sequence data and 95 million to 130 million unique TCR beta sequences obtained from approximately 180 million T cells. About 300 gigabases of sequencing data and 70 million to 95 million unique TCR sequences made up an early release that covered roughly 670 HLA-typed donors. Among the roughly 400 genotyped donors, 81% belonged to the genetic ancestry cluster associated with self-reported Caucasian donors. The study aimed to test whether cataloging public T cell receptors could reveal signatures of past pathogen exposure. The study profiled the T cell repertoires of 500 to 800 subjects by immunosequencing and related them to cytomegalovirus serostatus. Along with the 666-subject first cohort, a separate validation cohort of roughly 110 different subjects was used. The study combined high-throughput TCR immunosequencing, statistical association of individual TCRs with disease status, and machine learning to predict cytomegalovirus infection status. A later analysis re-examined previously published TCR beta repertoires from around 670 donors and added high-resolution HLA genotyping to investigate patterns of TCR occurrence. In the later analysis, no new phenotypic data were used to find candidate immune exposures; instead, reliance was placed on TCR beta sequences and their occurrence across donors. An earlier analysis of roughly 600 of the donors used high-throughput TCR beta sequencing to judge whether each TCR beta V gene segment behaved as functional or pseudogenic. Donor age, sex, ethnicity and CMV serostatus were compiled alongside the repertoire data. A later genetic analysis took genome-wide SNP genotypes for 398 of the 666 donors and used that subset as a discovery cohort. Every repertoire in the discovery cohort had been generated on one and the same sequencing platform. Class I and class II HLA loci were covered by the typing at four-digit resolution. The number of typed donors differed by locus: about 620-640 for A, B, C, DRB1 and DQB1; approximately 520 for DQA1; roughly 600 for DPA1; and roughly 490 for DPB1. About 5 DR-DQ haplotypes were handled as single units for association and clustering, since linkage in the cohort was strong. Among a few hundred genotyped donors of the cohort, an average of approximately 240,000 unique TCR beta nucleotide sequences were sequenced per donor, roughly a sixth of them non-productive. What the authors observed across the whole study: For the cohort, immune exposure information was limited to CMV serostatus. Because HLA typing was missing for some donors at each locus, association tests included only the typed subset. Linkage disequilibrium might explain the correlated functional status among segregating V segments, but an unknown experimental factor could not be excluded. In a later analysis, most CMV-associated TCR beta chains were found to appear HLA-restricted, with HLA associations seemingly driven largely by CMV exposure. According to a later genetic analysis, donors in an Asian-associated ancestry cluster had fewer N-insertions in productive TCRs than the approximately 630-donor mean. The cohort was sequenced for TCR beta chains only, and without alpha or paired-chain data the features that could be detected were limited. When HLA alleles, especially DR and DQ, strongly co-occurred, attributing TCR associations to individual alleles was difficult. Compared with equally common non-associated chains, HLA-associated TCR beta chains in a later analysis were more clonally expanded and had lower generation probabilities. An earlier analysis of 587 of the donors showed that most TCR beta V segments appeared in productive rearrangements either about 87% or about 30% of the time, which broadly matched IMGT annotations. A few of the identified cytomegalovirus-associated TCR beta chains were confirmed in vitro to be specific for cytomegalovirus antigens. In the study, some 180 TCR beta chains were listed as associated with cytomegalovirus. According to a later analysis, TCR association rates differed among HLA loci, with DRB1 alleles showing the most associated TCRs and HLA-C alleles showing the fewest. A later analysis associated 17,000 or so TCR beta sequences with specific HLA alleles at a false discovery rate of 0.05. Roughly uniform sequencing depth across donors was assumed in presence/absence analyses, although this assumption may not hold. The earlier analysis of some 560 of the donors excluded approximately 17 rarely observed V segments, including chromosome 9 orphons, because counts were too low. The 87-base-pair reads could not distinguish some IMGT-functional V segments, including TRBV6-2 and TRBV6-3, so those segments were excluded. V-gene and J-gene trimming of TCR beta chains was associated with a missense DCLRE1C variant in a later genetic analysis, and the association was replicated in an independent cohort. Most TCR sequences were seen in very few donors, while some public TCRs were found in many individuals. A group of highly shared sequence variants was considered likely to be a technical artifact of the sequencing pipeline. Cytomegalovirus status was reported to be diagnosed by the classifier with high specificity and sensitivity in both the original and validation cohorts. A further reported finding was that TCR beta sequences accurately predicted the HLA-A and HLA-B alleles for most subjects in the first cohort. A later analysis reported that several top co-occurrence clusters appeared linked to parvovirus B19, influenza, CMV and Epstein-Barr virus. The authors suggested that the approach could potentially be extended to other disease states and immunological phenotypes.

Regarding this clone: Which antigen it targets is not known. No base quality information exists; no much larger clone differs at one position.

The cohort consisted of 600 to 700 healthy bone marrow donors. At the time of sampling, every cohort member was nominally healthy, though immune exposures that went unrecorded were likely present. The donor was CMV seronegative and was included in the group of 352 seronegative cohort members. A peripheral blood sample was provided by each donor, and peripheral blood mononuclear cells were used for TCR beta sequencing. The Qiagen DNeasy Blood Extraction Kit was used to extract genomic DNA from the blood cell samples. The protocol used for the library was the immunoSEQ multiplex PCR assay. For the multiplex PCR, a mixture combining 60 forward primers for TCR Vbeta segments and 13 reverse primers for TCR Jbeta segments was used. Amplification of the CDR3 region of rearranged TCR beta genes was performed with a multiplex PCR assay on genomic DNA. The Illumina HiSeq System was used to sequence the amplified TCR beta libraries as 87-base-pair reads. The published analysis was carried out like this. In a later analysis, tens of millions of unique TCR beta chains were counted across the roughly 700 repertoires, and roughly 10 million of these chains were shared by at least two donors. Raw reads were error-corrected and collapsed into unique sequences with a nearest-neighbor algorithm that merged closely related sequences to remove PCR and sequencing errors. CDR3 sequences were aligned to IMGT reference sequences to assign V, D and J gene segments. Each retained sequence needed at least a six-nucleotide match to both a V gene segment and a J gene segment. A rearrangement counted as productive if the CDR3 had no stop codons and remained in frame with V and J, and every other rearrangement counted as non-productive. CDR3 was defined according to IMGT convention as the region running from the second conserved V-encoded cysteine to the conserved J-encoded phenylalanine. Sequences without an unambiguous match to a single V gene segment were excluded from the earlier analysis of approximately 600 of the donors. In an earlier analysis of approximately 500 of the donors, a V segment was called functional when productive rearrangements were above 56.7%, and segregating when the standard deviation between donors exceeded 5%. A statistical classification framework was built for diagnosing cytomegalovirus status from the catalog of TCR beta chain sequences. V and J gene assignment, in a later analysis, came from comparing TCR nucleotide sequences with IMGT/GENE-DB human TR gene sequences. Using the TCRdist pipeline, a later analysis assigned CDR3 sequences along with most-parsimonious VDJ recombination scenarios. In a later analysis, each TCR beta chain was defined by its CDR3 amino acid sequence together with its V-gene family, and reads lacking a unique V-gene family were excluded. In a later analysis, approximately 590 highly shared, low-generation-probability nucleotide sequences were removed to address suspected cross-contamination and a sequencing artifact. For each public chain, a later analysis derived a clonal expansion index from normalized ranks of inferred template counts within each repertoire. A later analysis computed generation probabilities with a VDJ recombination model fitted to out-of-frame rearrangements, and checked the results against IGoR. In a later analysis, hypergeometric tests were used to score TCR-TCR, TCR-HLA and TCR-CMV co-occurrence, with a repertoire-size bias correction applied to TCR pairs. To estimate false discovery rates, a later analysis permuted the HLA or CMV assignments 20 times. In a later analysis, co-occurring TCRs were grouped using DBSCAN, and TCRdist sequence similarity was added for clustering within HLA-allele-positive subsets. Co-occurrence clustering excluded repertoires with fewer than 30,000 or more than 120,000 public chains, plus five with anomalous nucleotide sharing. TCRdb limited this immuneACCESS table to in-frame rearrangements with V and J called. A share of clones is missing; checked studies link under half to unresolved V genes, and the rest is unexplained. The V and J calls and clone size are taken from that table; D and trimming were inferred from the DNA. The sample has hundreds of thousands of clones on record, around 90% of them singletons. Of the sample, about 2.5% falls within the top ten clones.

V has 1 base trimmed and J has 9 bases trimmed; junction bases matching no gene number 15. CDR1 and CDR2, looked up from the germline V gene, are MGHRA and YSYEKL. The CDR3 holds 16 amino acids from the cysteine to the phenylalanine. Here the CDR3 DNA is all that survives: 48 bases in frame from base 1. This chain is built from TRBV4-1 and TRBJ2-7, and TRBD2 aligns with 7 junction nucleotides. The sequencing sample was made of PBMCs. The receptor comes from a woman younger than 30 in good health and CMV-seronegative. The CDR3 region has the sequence CASSQVAGGLEGVQYF. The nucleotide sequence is TGCGCCAGCAGCCAAGTTGCTGGAGGACTAGAAGGGGTGCAGTACTTC.